This TCR beta chain derives from a study of cytomegalovirus exposure and HLA in healthy donors. Whole-study results and caveats: HLA alleles showed associations with some 17,000 TCR beta sequences in a later analysis, at a 0.05 false discovery rate. In a later analysis, HLA-C alleles had the fewest associated TCRs, DRB1 alleles the most. The classifier was said to identify cytomegalovirus status with high specificity and sensitivity.

As for the donors, each was a healthy bone marrow donor. The PCR used 60 Vbeta and 13 Jbeta primers. Assay used: immunoSEQ multiplex PCR; TCRdb lists only in-frame clones, some missing. The table records approximately 190,000 clones, about four fifths of them present only once. Turning to this clone: Its antigen is still unknown.

The source is a woman between 25 and 40 years old in good health and CMV-seropositive. The source material was PBMCs.

CDR3 DNA sequence: TGTGCCAGCAGCCAAGAGGAGGGCGGGGTGAATGAGCAGTTCTTC. Protein: CASSQEEGGVNEQFF. J is TRBJ2-1 and V is TRBV4-2; D is perhaps TRBD2 (6 bases). V shed 0 bases and J shed 7 bases, with 13 bases lying between them. The germline V gene has CDR1 LGHNA and CDR2 YNFKEQ. The CDR3 contains 15 residues.